Described below is a single T cell receptor (beta chain) sequence and its context. This record comes from a study of cytomegalovirus exposure and HLA in healthy donors. V dropped 0 bases and J dropped 7 bases, with 8 bases sitting between them. This CDR3 is built from 14 residues. CDR1 and CDR2 from the germline V gene are SGHRS and YFSETQ. PCR was performed using 60 Vbeta and 13 Jbeta primers. Assay: immunoSEQ multiplex PCR; the TCRdb copy retains only in-frame clones and omits some. The data hold 170,000 or so clones, with roughly 85% observed a single time. J is TRBJ1-6 and V is TRBV5-1, with D perhaps matching TRBD1 (6 bases). The clonotype originates from a woman between 40 and 55 years old in good health and CMV-seronegative. Material for sequencing was PBMCs. This CDR3 is CASSLDGQNSPLHF. The CDR3 DNA reads TGCGCCAGCAGCTTGGACGGACAGAATTCACCCCTCCACTTT.